This T cell receptor (beta chain) was profiled in a study of breast tumors, draining lymph nodes, adjacent tissues. Regarding the study as a whole: Luminal-like breast cancer showed significantly greater tumor-nontumor repertoire similarity than basal-like breast cancer did. The data were judged consistent with most tumor T cells coming from lymph node and expanding in tumor. Compared with lymph nodes, tumors were less diverse; compared with nontumor tissue, more. The lymph node origin of tumor T cells was framed as consistent with a hypothesis, not demonstrated.

TCRdb recomputed calls from the multiplex PCR reads with MiXCR, one row per CDR3 protein. The sample lists around 140,000 distinct CDR3 sequences; more than 20% were seen once. This clonotype was seen many times. The antigen is not known. Breast cancer patients provided tissue from their axillary draining lymph nodes. V was pared by 5 bases and J by 2 bases, with 6 bases of the junction left unmatched. This CDR3 comprises 16 residues. Germline V gene data show CDR1 as SEHNR and CDR2 as FQNEAQ (reference sequence). Sequences were obtained from axillary lymph node tissue. This receptor was obtained from a female donor with breast cancer. Some clones in this sample may be carry-over from other donors' samples. The genes are TRBV7-9 and TRBJ2-1; the match to TRBD2 covers 10 bases. CDR3: CASSHGLAETYNEQFF. CDR3 DNA sequence: TGTGCCAGCAGCCACGGACTAGCGGAGACCTACAATGAGCAGTTCTTC.